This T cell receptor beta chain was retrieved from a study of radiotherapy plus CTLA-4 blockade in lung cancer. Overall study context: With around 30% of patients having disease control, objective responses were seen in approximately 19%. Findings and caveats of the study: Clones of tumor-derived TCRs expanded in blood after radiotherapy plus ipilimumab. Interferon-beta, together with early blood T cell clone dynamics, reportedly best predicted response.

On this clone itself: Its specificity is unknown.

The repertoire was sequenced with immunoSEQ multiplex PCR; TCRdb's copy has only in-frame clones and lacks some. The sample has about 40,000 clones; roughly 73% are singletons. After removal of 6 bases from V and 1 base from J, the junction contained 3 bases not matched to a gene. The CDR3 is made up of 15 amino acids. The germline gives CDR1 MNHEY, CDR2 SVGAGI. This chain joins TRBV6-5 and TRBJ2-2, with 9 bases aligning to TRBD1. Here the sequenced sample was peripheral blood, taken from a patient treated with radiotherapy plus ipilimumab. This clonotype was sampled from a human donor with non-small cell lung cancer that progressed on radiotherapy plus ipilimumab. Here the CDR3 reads CASSGTGRNTGELFF. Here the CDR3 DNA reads TGTGCCAGCAGCGGGACAGGGAGGAACACCGGGGAGCTGTTTTTT.